This T cell receptor beta chain was sequenced during a study of shared clonotypes between healthy human individuals. The CDR3 runs to 15 residues. Trimming cost V 3 bases and J 10 bases, with 16 bases left between them. Germline V gives CDR1 SGHAT, CDR2 FQNNGV. CD45RO-negative, CCR7-selected cells formed the naive CD8 fraction, which excluded terminally differentiated effector memory CD45RA+ cells. TCRdb's copy holds only in-frame clones and misses some; the assay was immunoSEQ multiplex PCR. The sample has under 2,000,000 clones, roughly 95% seen once; the top ten hold 1.2%. The TCR originated in a man aged 18 to 29 in good health. The chain links TRBV11-2 to TRBJ1-6, with no clear D. The specimen sequenced was naive CD8+ T cells sorted from blood. The CDR3 DNA is TGTGCCAGCAGCTTCCTCATGGGGTCAGAGTCACCCCTCCACTTT. This translates into CASSFLMGSESPLHF.